This T cell receptor beta chain stems from a study of T-cell reconstitution after alpha-beta-depleted transplantation in children. Preparation of the TCRbeta library used unique molecular identifiers. TCRdb re-analysed the PCR reads in MiXCR, keeping a single row per CDR3 protein. The sample lists roughly 610,000 distinct CDR3 sequences, under 12% occurring once. Germline V CDR1 and CDR2: SEHNR, FQNEAQ (reference sequence). The CDR3 length is 15 residues. The V segment lost 4 bases and the J segment 8 bases; nucleotides outside the gene matches: 8. The chain combines TRBV7-9 with TRBJ2-2; 9 positions match TRBD2. This receptor was taken from a human donor who donated a stem cell graft to a child with acute myeloid leukemia. Sequenced here: PBMCs from the stem cell graft donor, sampled from the stem cell graft. The CDR3 loop reads CASSSAGTSRGELFF. The CDR3 coding sequence is TGTGCCAGCAGCTCAGCCGGGACTAGCCGAGGGGAGCTGTTTTTT.